Sequencing of this T cell receptor beta chain was carried out in a study of T cell changes during pregnancy in multiple sclerosis. Only in-frame clones appear in the TCRdb table, and some are missing; sequencing was by immunoSEQ multiplex PCR. This table has 25,000 to 35,000 clones, more than 80% appearing once. The germline CDR1 and CDR2 sequences are SGHTA and FQGTGA. This CDR3 has 15 residues. After removal of 2 bases from V and 3 bases from J, the junction contained 5 bases not matched to a gene. This clone was counted a single time. The source was CD8+ T cells from peripheral blood mononuclear cells, collected before pregnancy. The J gene is TRBJ2-7, the V gene TRBV7-3; 9 bases match TRBD2. The receptor's source is a female donor with multiple sclerosis, enrolled in a pregnancy study. DNA of the CDR3: TGTGCCAGCAGCTTATTTAGCGGGAGCAGCTACGAGCAGTACTTC. Its translation is CASSLFSGSSYEQYF.